The TCR beta chain under discussion was sequenced for a study of T-cell reconstitution after alpha-beta-depleted transplantation in children. Unique molecular identifiers featured in how the TCRbeta library was prepared. TCRdb independently ran MiXCR on the PCR reads; one entry per CDR3 protein. The sample contains a few hundred thousand distinct CDR3 sequences, around a tenth of which appear only once. This clonotype was recorded a few times. This TCR was sampled from a human donor who donated a stem cell graft to a child with acute lymphoblastic leukemia. This specimen consisted of PBMCs from the stem cell graft donor, obtained from the stem cell graft.

DNA for the CDR3: TGCGCCAGCAGCTTCTCCGGACTAGCGGGACCCTACAATGAGCAGTTCTTC. This gives the protein CASSFSGLAGPYNEQFF. The rearrangement uses TRBV5-1 and TRBJ2-1; 12 bases map to TRBD2. V lost 2 bases and J lost 2; bases outside the gene matches: 5. The germline V gene encodes CDR1 SGHRS and CDR2 YFSETQ. The CDR3 consists of 17 residues.